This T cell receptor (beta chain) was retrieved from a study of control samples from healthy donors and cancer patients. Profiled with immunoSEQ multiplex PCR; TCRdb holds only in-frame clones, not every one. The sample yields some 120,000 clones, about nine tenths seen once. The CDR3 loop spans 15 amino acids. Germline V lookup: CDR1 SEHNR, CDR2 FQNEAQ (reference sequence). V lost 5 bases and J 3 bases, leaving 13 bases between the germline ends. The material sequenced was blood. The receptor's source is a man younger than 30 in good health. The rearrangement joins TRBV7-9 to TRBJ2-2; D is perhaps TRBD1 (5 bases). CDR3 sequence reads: CASSPLGQDTGELFF. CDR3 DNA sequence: TGTGCCAGCAGCCCCTTGGGGCAGGACACCGGGGAGCTGTTTTTT.